This is a list of T cell receptor beta chains from one sample in a study of cytomegalovirus exposure and HLA in healthy donors. Only in-frame clones appear in the TCRdb table, and some are missing; sequencing was by immunoSEQ multiplex PCR. Of just over 200,000 clones listed, 75% to 85% are singletons. Input material: PBMCs. The receptors here all came from a woman aged 40 to 55 in good health and CMV-seronegative. CDR3s include the opening cysteine and the closing phenylalanine or tryptophan. A D gene is named only where the DNA matches it firmly. Some rows mark clone size as missing; the rest say once, few, many or name a class of expanded clone.

v_gene,len,j_gene,d_gene,abundance,CDR3nt,CDR3aa
TRBV29-1,14,TRBJ2-7,TRBD1,-,TGCAGCGTTGGACAGGGCAAGGGGATCTACGAGCAGTACTTC,CSVGQGKGIYEQYF
TRBV7-8,15,TRBJ1-5,-,-,TGTGCCAGCAGCCGGACAGAGCATAGCAATCAGCCCCAGCATTTT,CASSRTEHSNQPQHF
TRBV2,14,TRBJ2-7,TRBD1,-,TGTGCCGGGGGTACAAGGACAGGGACCTACGAGCAGTACTTC,CAGGTRTGTYEQYF
TRBV4-1,17,TRBJ1-4,TRBD1,-,TGCGCCAGCAGCCACGCTAACAGGGGGCGCCCGGATGAAAAACTGTTTTTT,CASSHANRGRPDEKLFF
TRBV5-1,14,TRBJ2-7,-,once,TGCGCCAGCAGCTTGGCCGGGCGGGGCTACGAGCAGTACTTC,CASSLAGRGYEQYF
TRBV9,13,TRBJ1-2,TRBD1,once,TGTGCCAGCAGCGACTACAGGGGTGGCGGCTACACCTTC,CASSDYRGGGYTF
TRBV28,14,TRBJ2-2,-,-,TGTGCCAGCAGTTTACCCCTGAGGACCGGGGAGCTGTTTTTT,CASSLPLRTGELFF
TRBV7-9,17,TRBJ2-4,-,-,TGTGCCAGCAGCTTTAGTGGGACAACGGTGGCCAAAAACATTCAGTACTTC,CASSFSGTTVAKNIQYF
TRBV4-2,16,TRBJ2-7,TRBD2,-,TGTGCCAGCAGCCAAGATGTCGCGGGAGGAACCTACGAGCAGTACTTC,CASSQDVAGGTYEQYF
TRBV30,16,TRBJ2-5,TRBD2,-,TGTGCCTGGAGTAACCCTAGCGGGAGGGCCCGGGAGACCCAGTACTTC,CAWSNPSGRARETQYF
TRBV19,14,TRBJ2-5,-,once,TGTGCCAGTAGTACTCAGGGGGAGGAGAAGGGCCAGTACTTC,CASSTQGEEKGQYF
TRBV5-5,13,TRBJ1-1,-,large,TGTGCCAGCAGCTTGTCGTGGCAGGGAGAAGCTTTCTTT,CASSLSWQGEAFF
TRBV5-4,14,TRBJ2-7,TRBD1,-,TGTGCCAGCAGGGGGACAGGGGATTTCTACGAGCAGTACTTC,CASRGTGDFYEQYF
TRBV19,17,TRBJ2-3,TRBD2,-,TGTGCCAGTAGCCTCTCCCCCGGGACTAGCCACACAGATACGCAGTATTTT,CASSLSPGTSHTDTQYF
TRBV2,18,TRBJ1-4,-,-,TGTGCCAGCAGTGAAGATCTTACCCGACCGGCGGCTAATGAAAAACTGTTTTTT,CASSEDLTRPAANEKLFF
TRBV5-1,13,TRBJ2-1,TRBD2,-,TGCGCCAGCACTATAGCGGGAGCCAATGAGCAGTTCTTC,CASTIAGANEQFF
TRBV5-4,15,TRBJ2-3,-,few,TGTGCCAGCAGTCAGGCCGGGACAATCACAGATACGCAGTATTTT,CASSQAGTITDTQYF
TRBV2,16,TRBJ2-7,TRBD1,-,TGTGCCAGCAGTGAGGAACCCGGGACAGCTTCCTACGAGCAGTACTTC,CASSEEPGTASYEQYF
TRBV5-1,15,TRBJ1-2,TRBD1,-,TGCGCCAGCAGCTTGGTGGACAGGGGAGGGTATGGCTACACCTTC,CASSLVDRGGYGYTF
TRBV29-1,12,TRBJ2-7,TRBD2,-,TGCAGCGCTGAGGGACTAGGCAACGAGCAGTACTTC,CSAEGLGNEQYF
TRBV13,16,TRBJ1-1,-,-,TGTGCCAGCAGGATATGGGCAGGGGCAGGAGAAACTGAAGCTTTCTTT,CASRIWAGAGETEAFF
TRBV5-1,16,TRBJ2-1,-,-,TGCGCCAGCAGCTTGGGAGCCAGCGGCACGTACAATGAGCAGTTCTTC,CASSLGASGTYNEQFF
TRBV7-9,14,TRBJ1-4,TRBD1,-,TGTGCCAGCAGCTCGGACAGGGACGGTGAAAAACTGTTTTTT,CASSSDRDGEKLFF
TRBV28,21,TRBJ2-7,TRBD2,few,TGTGCCAGCAGTTCGATAGAGGGACTAGCGGGAGGTAAGGGACCCGCCTACGAGCAGTACTTC,CASSSIEGLAGGKGPAYEQYF
TRBV4-2,12,TRBJ1-2,-,-,TGTGCCAGCAGCCAACTCGACAGTAGCTACACCTTC,CASSQLDSSYTF
TRBV9,18,TRBJ2-3,TRBD2,-,TGTGCCAGCAGCGTGTTGGCGGGAGAAGTAAGGCGCACAGATACGCAGTATTTT,CASSVLAGEVRRTDTQYF
TRBV7-6,14,TRBJ2-2,-,-,TGTGCCAGCAGCTCAACAGGATACACCGGGGAGCTGTTTTTT,CASSSTGYTGELFF
TRBV5-1,17,TRBJ2-5,TRBD1,-,TGCGCCAGCAGCTCGCGAACAGGGGAAGGGCCTCTGGAGACCCAGTACTTC,CASSSRTGEGPLETQYF
TRBV29-1,8,TRBJ2-1,TRBD2,-,TGCAGCGGGGGGGGGCAGTTCTTC,CSGGGQFF